The sequence of this TCR beta chain was determined in a study of cytomegalovirus exposure and HLA in healthy donors. Study as a whole: A data release that came early held some 79 million unique TCRs from HLA-typed donors.

Broader study findings: Donor immune exposure was known only as CMV serostatus.

V gave up 6 bases and J gave up 4 bases; unmatched junction bases: 15. Germline lookup yields CDR1 SQVTM and CDR2 ANQGSEA. The CDR3 sequence is 16 residues long. Comments on this clone: Antigen specificity is unknown.

The PCR used 60 Vbeta and 13 Jbeta primers. Sequenced by immunoSEQ multiplex PCR; TCRdb stores in-frame clones only, minus some. The sample shows 100,000 to 150,000 clones, roughly four fifths of them seen only once. The sequence came from a woman in her fifties or sixties in good health and CMV-seronegative. The J gene is TRBJ2-1, the V gene TRBV29-1, with TRBD1 matching 7 bases. Sequencing used PBMCs. The CDR3 coding sequence is TGCAGCGTCAATGATAGGACAGGCCGCAATTACAATGAGCAGTTCTTC. Its protein product is CSVNDRTGRNYNEQFF.